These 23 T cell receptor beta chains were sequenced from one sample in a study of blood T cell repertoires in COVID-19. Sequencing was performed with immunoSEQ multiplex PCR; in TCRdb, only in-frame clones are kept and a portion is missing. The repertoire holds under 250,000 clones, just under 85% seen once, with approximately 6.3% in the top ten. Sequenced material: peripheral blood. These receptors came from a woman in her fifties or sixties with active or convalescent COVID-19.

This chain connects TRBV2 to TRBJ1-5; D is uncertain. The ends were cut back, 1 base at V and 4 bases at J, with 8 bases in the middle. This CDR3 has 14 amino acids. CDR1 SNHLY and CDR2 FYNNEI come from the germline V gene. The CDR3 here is CASSEGHLNQPQHF. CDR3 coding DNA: TGTGCCAGCAGTGAAGGCCATCTAAATCAGCCCCAGCATTTT.

The CDR3 bases are TGTGCCAGCAGATACCCACCCGGTTGGGCAAAGGCAGATACGCAGTATTTT. Its translation: CASRYPPGWAKADTQYF. The chain combines TRBV28 with TRBJ2-3; D remains unclear. Looked up from germline, CDR1 is MDHEN and CDR2 is SYDVKM. V lost 6 bases to trimming and J lost 4 bases, with 23 bases between them. The CDR3 spans 17 residues.

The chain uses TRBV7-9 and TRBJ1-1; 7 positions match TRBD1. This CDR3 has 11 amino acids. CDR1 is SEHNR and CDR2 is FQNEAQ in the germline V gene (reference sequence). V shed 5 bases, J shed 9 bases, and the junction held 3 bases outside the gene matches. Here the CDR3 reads CASSRGQKAFF. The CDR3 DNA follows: TGTGCCAGCAGCCGGGGACAGAAAGCTTTCTTT.

CDR3 in DNA: TGTGCCAGCAGCCCCTTTACTAGTGATTTGAACACTGAAGCTTTCTTT. Residues: CASSPFTSDLNTEAFF. J is TRBJ1-1 and V is TRBV11-1; D is undetermined. This CDR3 comprises 16 residues. Between the trimmed V and J ends, which lost 5 bases and 0 bases, there was a span of 16 bases. Germline lookup yields CDR1 SGHAT and CDR2 FQDESV (reference sequence). Variable domain in full (rest from reference TRBV11-1 and TRBJ1-1): EAEVAQSPRYKITEKSQAVAFWCDPISGHATLYWYRQILGQGPELLVQFQDESVVDDSQLPKDRFSAERLKGVDSTLKIQPAELGDSAMYLCASSPFTSDLNTEAFFGQGTRLTVV.

DNA for the CDR3: TGCAGCGTTGGCTCTAGCGGCCACGTGGTGGATGAGCAGTTCTTC. It codes for CSVGSSGHVVDEQFF. V and J are TRBV29-1 and TRBJ2-1, with 7 bases that match TRBD2. V gave up 4 bases and J gave up 8 bases; unmatched junction bases: 14. The CDR3 is made up of 15 amino acids. Germline CDR1 reads SQVTM; CDR2 reads ANQGSEA.

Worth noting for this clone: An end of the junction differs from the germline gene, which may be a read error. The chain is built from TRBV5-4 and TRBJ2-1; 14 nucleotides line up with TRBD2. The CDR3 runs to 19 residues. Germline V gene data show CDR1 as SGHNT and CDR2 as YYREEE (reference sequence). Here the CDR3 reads CASSYRRTSGGTSNNEQFF. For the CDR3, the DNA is TGTGCCAGCAGCTATCGACGGACTAGCGGGGGGACCTCCAACAATGAGCAGTTCTTC.

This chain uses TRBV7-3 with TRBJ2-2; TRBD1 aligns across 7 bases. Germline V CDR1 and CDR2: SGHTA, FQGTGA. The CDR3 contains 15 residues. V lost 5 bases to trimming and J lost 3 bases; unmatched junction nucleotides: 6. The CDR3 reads CASSIDRADTGELFF. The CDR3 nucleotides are TGTGCCAGCAGCATCGACAGGGCGGACACCGGGGAGCTGTTTTTT.

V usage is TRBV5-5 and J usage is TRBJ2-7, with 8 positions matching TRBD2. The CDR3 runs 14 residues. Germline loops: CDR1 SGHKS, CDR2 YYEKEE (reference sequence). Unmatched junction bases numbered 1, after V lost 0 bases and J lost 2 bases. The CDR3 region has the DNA TGTGCCAGCAGCTTGGCGGGAGGGACCTACGAGCAGTACTTC. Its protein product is CASSLAGGTYEQYF.

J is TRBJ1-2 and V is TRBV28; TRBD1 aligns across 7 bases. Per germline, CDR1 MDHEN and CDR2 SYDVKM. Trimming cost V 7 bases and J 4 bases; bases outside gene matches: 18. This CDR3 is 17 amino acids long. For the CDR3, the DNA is TGTGCCAGCAACTCGCTGGGCAGGGGGTATAAGGGCTATGGCTACACCTTC. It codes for CASNSLGRGYKGYGYTF.

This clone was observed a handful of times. The CDR3 protein is CASSYLIHRYSNQPQHF. The CDR3 bases are TGTGCCAGCAGTTACCTCATTCACAGGTATAGCAATCAGCCCCAGCATTTT. The V gene is TRBV27, the J gene TRBJ1-5; tentatively, D is TRBD1 (5 bases). Germline assignment: CDR1 MNHEY and CDR2 SMNVEV (reference sequence). The CDR3 spans 17 residues. The germline V and J ends were trimmed by 4 bases and 0 bases, with 16 bases remaining between them.

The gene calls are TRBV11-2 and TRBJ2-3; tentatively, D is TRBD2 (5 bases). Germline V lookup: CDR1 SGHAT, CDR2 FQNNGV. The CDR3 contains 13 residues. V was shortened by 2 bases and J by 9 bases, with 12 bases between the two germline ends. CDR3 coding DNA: TGTGCCAGCAGCTTATCGAGGGATCAGACGCAGTATTTT. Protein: CASSLSRDQTQYF.

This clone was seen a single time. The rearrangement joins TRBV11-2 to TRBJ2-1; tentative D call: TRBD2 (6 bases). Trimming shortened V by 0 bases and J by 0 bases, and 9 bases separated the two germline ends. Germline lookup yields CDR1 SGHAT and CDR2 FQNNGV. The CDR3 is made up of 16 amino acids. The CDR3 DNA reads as TGTGCCAGCAGCTTAGATAGACTAGGCTCCTACAATGAGCAGTTCTTC. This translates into CASSLDRLGSYNEQFF.

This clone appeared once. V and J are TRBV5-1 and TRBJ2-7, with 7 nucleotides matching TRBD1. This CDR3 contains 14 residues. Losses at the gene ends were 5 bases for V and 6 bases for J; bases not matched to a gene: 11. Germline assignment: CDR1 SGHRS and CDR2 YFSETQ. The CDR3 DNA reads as TGCGCCAGCAGTCGCCGACAGGGTAGCTCCGAGCAGTACTTC. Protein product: CASSRRQGSSEQYF. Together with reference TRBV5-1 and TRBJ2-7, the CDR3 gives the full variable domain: KAGVTQTPRYLIKTRGQQVTLSCSPISGHRSVSWYQQTPGQGLQFLFEYFSETQRNKGNFPGRFSGRQFSNSRSEMNVSTLELGDSALYLCASSRRQGSSEQYFGPGTRLTVT.

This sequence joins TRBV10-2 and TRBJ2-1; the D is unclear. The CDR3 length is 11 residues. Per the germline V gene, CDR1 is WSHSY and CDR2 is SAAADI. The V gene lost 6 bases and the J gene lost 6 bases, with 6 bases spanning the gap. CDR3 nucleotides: TGCGCCAGCAGCACAGTCAATGAGCAGTTCTTC. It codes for CASSTVNEQFF.

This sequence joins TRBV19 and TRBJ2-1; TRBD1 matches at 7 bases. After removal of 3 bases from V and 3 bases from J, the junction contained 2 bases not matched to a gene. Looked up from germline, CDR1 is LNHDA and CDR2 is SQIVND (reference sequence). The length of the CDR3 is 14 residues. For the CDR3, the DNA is TGTGCCAGTAGTATTGGGACAGACTACAATGAGCAGTTCTTC. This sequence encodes CASSIGTDYNEQFF.

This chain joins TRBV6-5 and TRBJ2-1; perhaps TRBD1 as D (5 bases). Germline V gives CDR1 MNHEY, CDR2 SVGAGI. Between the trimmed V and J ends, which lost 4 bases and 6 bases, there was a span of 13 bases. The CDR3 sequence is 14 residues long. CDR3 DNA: TGTGCCAGCAGTTTGGCAGGGATCACCAATGAGCAGTTCTTC. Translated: CASSLAGITNEQFF.

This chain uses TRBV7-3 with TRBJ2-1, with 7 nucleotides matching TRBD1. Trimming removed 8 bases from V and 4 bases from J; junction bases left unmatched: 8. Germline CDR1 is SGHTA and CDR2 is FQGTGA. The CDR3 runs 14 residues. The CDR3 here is CASSTGTDYNEQFF. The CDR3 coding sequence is TGTGCCAGCTCTACCGGGACAGATTACAATGAGCAGTTCTTC.

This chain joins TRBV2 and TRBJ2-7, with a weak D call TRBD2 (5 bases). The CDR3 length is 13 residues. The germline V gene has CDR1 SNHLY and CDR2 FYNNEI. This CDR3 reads CASSEARIREAAV. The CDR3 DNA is TGTGCCAGCAGTGAAGCGCGGATAAGGGAAGCGGCCGTC.

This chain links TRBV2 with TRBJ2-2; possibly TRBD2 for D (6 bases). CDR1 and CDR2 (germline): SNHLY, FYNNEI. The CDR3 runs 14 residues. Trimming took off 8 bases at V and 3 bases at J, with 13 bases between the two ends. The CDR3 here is CASRERTYTGELFF. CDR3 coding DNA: TGTGCCAGCCGGGAGAGGACATACACCGGGGAGCTGTTTTTT. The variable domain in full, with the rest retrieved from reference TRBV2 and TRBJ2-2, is EPEVTQTPSHQVTQMGQEVILRCVPISNHLYFYWYRQILGQKVEFLVSFYNNEISEKSEIFDDQFSVERPDGSNFTLKIRSTKLEDSAMYFCASRERTYTGELFFGEGSRLTVL.

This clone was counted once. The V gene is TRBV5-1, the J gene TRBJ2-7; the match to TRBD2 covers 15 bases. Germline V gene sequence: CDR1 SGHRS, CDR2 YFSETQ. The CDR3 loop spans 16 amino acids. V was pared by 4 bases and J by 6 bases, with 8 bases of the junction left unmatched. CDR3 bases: TGCGCCAGCAGCAGGGGACTAGCGGGAGGAAATGGCGAGCAGTACTTC. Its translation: CASSRGLAGGNGEQYF.

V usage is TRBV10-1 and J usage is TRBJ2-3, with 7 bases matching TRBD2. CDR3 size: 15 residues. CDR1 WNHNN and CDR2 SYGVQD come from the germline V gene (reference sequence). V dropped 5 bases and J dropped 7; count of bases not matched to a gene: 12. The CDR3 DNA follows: TGCGCCAGCAGTCCCGGCGGGAGTGGGGACTATACGCAGTATTTT. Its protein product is CASSPGGSGDYTQYF.

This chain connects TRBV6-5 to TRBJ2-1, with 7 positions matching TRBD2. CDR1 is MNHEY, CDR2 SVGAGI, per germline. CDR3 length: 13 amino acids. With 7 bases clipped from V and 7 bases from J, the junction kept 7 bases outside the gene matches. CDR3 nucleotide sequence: TGTGCCAGCAACGGACTAGATCGTAATGAGCAGTTCTTC. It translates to CASNGLDRNEQFF.

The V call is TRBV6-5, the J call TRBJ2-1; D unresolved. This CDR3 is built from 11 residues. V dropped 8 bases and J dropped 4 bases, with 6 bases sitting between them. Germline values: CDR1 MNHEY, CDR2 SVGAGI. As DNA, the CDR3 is TGTGCCAGCCGAGCATACAATGAGCAGTTCTTC. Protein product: CASRAYNEQFF.